Sequencing of this TCR beta chain was carried out in a study of read filtering for tumor transcriptome and immune sequencing (TCRdb year 2020). Regarding the complete study: The cohort had around 16 male and over 12 female patients with a mean age of about 66 years, ranging from 47 to 80. The study compared TCR repertoires from targeted immune repertoire sequencing and bulk whole-transcriptome sequencing run on the same bone marrow samples. A main aim was a read-filtering strategy for immune repertoire data, specifically whether clonotypes supported by a single read should be removed. By revised international staging, fewer than ten patients were R-ISS I, about 16 were R-ISS II and over 5 were R-ISS III. After DNase treatment, whole-transcriptome libraries were prepared using the TruSeq RNA Access Library Prep Kit. Per sample, about 4 to 10.27 million TCR-region mapped reads were obtained with IR-seq, compared with only 85 to 1273 with RNA-seq. General study outcomes and caveats: When single-read clonotypes were removed, the proportions of shared clonotypes in IR-seq and RNA-seq correlated more strongly. In IR-seq, single-read clonotypes were roughly four fifths of clonotypes but approximately 3.7% of total reads; in RNA-seq they were roughly three quarters of clonotypes and more than 40% of reads. Compared with RNA-seq, IR-seq captured clonotypes at much higher depth and more reliably, and a smaller IR-seq throughput was enough to identify most shared clonotypes. The sorted CD138-negative fraction was composed of a mixed bone marrow immune population rather than of purified T cells.

The CDR3, from cysteine to phenylalanine, totals 12 residues. Left in the record is the CDR3 DNA by itself, 36 bases read in frame from the first base. V is shortened by 2 bases, J by 5 bases, and the region joining them spans 4 bases. From the germline V gene, CDR1 is SGHTA and CDR2 is FQGTGA. TCR libraries were built from 400 ng RNA with the Immunoverse kit, using molecular barcoded adaptors covering alpha/delta and beta/gamma chains. TCR library preparation was performed with the same RNA that was used for transcriptome sequencing. Sequencing of TCR libraries was carried out on an Illumina HiSeq 4000 with 2 x 150 cycles. Per the authors' processing: Using MiXCR, which included quality filtering and error correction, TCR reads were aligned to human V, D, J and C references and then assembled into CDR3 clonotypes. The tcR package in R was used for analysis of clonotype counts and gene usage diversity. Raw mapping reads were checked after the RNA-seq reads had been mapped by STAR aligner version 2.5.3a onto the human GRCh37 genome. To test the effect of sequencing depth on detected clonotypes, IR-seq fastq files were randomly downsampled using Seqtk 1.3. TCRdb reanalyzed the raw reads on its own, using fastp at Q25 for trimming and MiXCR for clone calling, and kept in-frame beta chains. Each CDR3 protein gets just one entry, which takes the most common genes and DNA from the rows behind it. It is TCRdb's table, rather than the study itself, that gives the V and J calls and clone size. The sample table holds about 50,000 distinct CDR3 sequences, of which roughly 20% were seen once. The ten largest clones capture 30% to 45% of the sample.

As concerns this clonotype: Its binding antigen is unknown. This likely stems from a read error, as it lies one base from a far larger clone.

Each patient had bone marrow sampled at the time of active disease. Bone marrow mononuclear cells were isolated by Ficoll-Hypaque density gradient centrifugation. CD138-negative cells were obtained by negative selection after labeling with CD138 magnetic microbeads on a MACS separator, removing myeloma plasma cells. Purity of the isolated cells was checked by flow cytometry on an Attune NxT using CD138 antibodies. Total RNA was extracted with TRIzol reagent and quantified with a NanoDrop spectrophotometer. Paired RNA-seq and IR-seq were performed on each patient's CD138-negative bone marrow sample. The material sequenced was a population of CD138-negative cells sorted from bone marrow. The label giving this sample's cell subset or site can be read as: bone marrow mononuclear cells depleted of CD138+ plasma/myeloma cells by negative magnetic selection. The receptor's source is a donor at least 40 years old with multiple myeloma. The chain is made from TRBV7-3 and TRBJ2-1; the D gene cannot be resolved reliably. The CDR3: CASSLANNEQFF. Here is the DNA: TGTGCCAGCAGCTTAGCGAACAATGAGCAGTTCTTC.